This TCR beta chain stems from a study of metastatic and nonmetastatic thyroid tumors. As for the study in general: Peripheral blood and tumor or nodule samples from malignant and benign thyroid patients were compared. Study-level points and caveats: Relative to benign nodules, malignant thyroid tumors were reportedly characterized by significantly elevated TCR beta diversity in blood and tumor.

In the study's own analysis: A papillary thyroid cancer distant-metastasis classifier was built from CDR3 differences across clinicopathological groups. TCRdb recomputed clones from the PCR reads via MiXCR. The V and J calls here are based on TCRdb, not the publication. The repertoire includes tens of thousands of clones, roughly 13% of them detected once, and around 10% sits in the top ten. Ten or more counts support this clone. Its specificity is unknown. Before thyroid surgery, none of the patients had received any treatment. The CDR3 has 12 amino acids. CDR1 is SGHTA and CDR2 is FQGNSA in the germline V gene. The V end was cut by 3 bases, the J end by 5 bases, with 2 bases between.

Sequencing used blood. The clonotype was recovered from a female donor with papillary thyroid cancer or a benign thyroid nodule (not recorded which). Some clones in this sample may be carry-over from other donors' samples. This chain uses TRBV7-2 with TRBJ1-6; D gene ambiguous. The CDR3 sequence is CASSFHNSPLHF. For the CDR3, the DNA is TGTGCCAGCAGCTTTCATAATTCACCCCTCCACTTT.